This section outlines one TCR beta chain sequence together with its context. Antigen: not known. The sample comes from a study of Graves' ophthalmopathy and Graves' hyperthyroidism. Study at large: Peripheral blood sampling preceded any treatment and occurred at initial diagnosis. Study conclusions and caveats: Appearing in blood as well were most expanded thyroid clonotypes above 0.001 frequency.

Donors with ophthalmopathy: moderate-to-severe activity, CAS ≥3, NOSPECS ≥4, duration under 3 months. Serum thyroxine and TRAb, along with clinical symptoms, thyroid ultrasound and orbital computed tomography, were what diagnosis relied on. RNA served as the template for amplifying TCR beta CDR3 regions. After a first-round RT-PCR with HTBI primers, a second-round multiplex PCR was run. From the multiplex PCR reads, TCRdb called clonotypes with MiXCR, one entry per CDR3 protein. Of hundreds of thousands of distinct CDR3 sequences in the sample, 35% to 50% were seen once. The CDR3 has 15 amino acids. The germline gives CDR1 DFQATT, CDR2 SNEGSKA (reference sequence). Deletions cut 0 bases from V and 0 bases from J, with 12 bases between.

Source material: peripheral blood. The receptor was derived from an adult man with Graves' ophthalmopathy. V is TRBV20-1 and J is TRBJ2-7, with D unresolved. CDR3 in amino acids: CSARDFQSSSYEQYF. Here the CDR3 DNA reads TGCAGTGCTAGAGATTTTCAATCAAGCTCCTACGAGCAGTACTTC.